A selection of T cell receptor beta chains follows, all from one sample in a study of cytomegalovirus exposure and HLA in healthy donors. The assay was immunoSEQ multiplex PCR, and TCRdb's table has in-frame clones only and misses some. The table includes 95,000 or so clones, 81% detected once. Sequenced: PBMCs. The receptors were gathered from a woman aged 70-85 years in good health and CMV-seropositive. The CDR3 runs from the conserved cysteine through the conserved F or W. Each record gives: J gene, clone size, V gene, D gene, CDR3 protein, CDR3 DNA. The D gene is left open where the match is weak. Clone size is not always given. Where it is, it says once, few, many or a class for expanded clones.

TRBJ2-3 few TRBV28 TRBD2 CASTGGRTDTQYF TGTGCCAGCACCGGCGGGAGGACAGATACGCAGTATTTT
TRBJ1-2 NA TRBV5-5 NA CASSLDRVSYGYTF TGTGCCAGCAGCTTGGACAGGGTGAGCTATGGCTACACCTTC
TRBJ1-5 NA TRBV5-6 NA CASSWGLTSNQPQHF TGTGCCAGCAGCTGGGGGCTAACTAGCAATCAGCCCCAGCATTTT
TRBJ2-1 NA TRBV6-1 TRBD2 CASEGLGVYNEQFF TGTGCCAGCGAAGGACTAGGGGTTTACAATGAGCAGTTCTTC
TRBJ1-5 NA TRBV28 TRBD1 CASSSTGGRQPQHF TGTGCCAGCAGTTCTACAGGGGGCCGGCAGCCCCAGCATTTT
TRBJ1-5 NA TRBV6-1 NA CASAGLLGQPQHF TGTGCCAGCGCGGGTTTATTAGGTCAGCCCCAGCATTTT
TRBJ2-1 NA TRBV10-3 TRBD1 CAMGTGIGNNEQFF TGTGCCATGGGGACAGGGATCGGGAACAATGAGCAGTTCTTC
TRBJ1-5 NA TRBV5-1 NA CASSEGGGNQPQHF TGCGCCAGCAGCGAGGGGGGGGGCAATCAGCCCCAGCATTTT
TRBJ2-7 NA TRBV5-4 TRBD1 CASSSNRGMDEQYF TGTGCCAGCAGCTCCAACAGGGGGATGGACGAGCAGTACTTC
TRBJ2-3 NA TRBV28 TRBD1 CASSWGQPLPTDTQYF TGTGCCAGCAGTTGGGGACAGCCATTACCCACAGATACGCAGTATTTT
TRBJ1-1 NA TRBV11-3 NA CASSPIILHTEAFF TGTGCCAGCAGCCCCATTATACTTCACACTGAAGCTTTCTTT
TRBJ2-7 NA TRBV4-2 TRBD2 CASSQDAAGGYYEQYF TGTGCCAGCAGCCAAGATGCAGCGGGAGGATACTACGAGCAGTACTTC
TRBJ1-5 NA TRBV15 NA CATSRDLGGGQPQHF TGTGCCACCAGCAGAGATCTCGGGGGAGGGCAGCCCCAGCATTTT
TRBJ2-6 NA TRBV11-3 TRBD1 CASSTPGQGAFSGANVLTF TGTGCCAGCAGCACTCCCGGACAGGGGGCGTTTAGTGGGGCCAACGTCCTGACTTTC
TRBJ2-1 NA TRBV7-2 TRBD2 CASSPRREGQSEQFF TGTGCCAGCAGCCCGAGGCGGGAGGGCCAGAGTGAGCAGTTCTTC
TRBJ1-1 NA TRBV19 NA CASGLRRATEAFF TGTGCCAGCGGTTTAAGGAGGGCGACTGAAGCTTTCTTT
TRBJ2-5 NA TRBV30 TRBD2 CAWSGLAGGETQYF TGTGCCTGGAGTGGACTAGCGGGAGGGGAGACCCAGTACTTC
TRBJ2-1 NA TRBV27 TRBD2 CASSSIRRIAGFSSYNEQFF TGTGCCAGCAGTTCCATAAGGCGGATAGCGGGATTTAGCTCCTACAATGAGCAGTTCTTC
TRBJ2-1 once TRBV6-6 TRBD2 CASSLRTSGGWGQFF TGTGCCAGCAGTCTTAGGACTAGCGGGGGTTGGGGGCAGTTCTTC
TRBJ1-4 NA TRBV7-2 TRBD1 CASSLGQASSNEKLFF TGTGCCAGCAGCCTGGGACAGGCCAGCTCTAATGAAAAACTGTTTTTT
TRBJ2-5 NA TRBV5-6 NA CASSLDRGSQETQYF TGTGCCAGCAGCTTGGACAGAGGGTCCCAAGAGACCCAGTACTTC
TRBJ2-4 NA TRBV5-6 TRBD2 CASSLSRTSGLAKNIQYF TGTGCCAGCAGCTTGAGTAGGACTAGCGGGCTAGCCAAAAACATTCAGTACTTC
TRBJ2-1 NA TRBV2 NA CASSVSADGNEQFF TGTGCCAGCAGCGTCTCTGCGGATGGCAATGAGCAGTTCTTC
TRBJ1-1 once TRBV6-5 NA CASRATVNTEAFF TGTGCCAGCAGGGCGACAGTAAACACTGAAGCTTTCTTT
TRBJ1-4 NA TRBV7-9 NA CSSSRNTGWTNEKLFF TGTTCCAGCAGCAGAAACACAGGGTGGACTAATGAAAAACTGTTTTTT
TRBJ2-7 NA TRBV6-1 TRBD1 CASSPTGDEQYF TGTGCCAGCAGCCCGACAGGGGACGAGCAGTACTTC
TRBJ2-7 NA TRBV5-5 TRBD2 CASNNRGASGRLEQYF TGTGCCAGCAACAATCGGGGGGCTAGCGGGAGACTCGAGCAGTACTTC
TRBJ1-2 NA TRBV19 NA CASNVGGFNYGYTF TGTGCCAGTAACGTTGGAGGGTTTAACTATGGCTACACCTTC
TRBJ2-1 NA TRBV28 TRBD2 CASSFNPASGSKSYNEQFF TGTGCCAGCAGTTTTAACCCGGCTAGCGGGAGCAAGTCCTACAATGAGCAGTTCTTC
TRBJ2-1 NA TRBV2 TRBD2 CASRATSGSYNEQFF TGTGCCAGCAGAGCGACTAGCGGAAGTTACAATGAGCAGTTCTTC
TRBJ2-7 NA TRBV29-1 TRBD1 CSVLQDRAANEQYF TGCAGCGTGCTCCAGGACAGGGCGGCCAACGAGCAGTACTTC
TRBJ1-2 NA TRBV19 TRBD1 CASTLSPGDRGHNYGYTF TGTGCCAGTACCCTATCCCCCGGGGACAGGGGACATAACTATGGCTACACCTTC
TRBJ1-2 NA TRBV19 NA CASYAGRPYGYTF TGTGCCAGCTACGCGGGGCGCCCCTATGGCTACACCTTC
TRBJ1-1 NA TRBV4-3 TRBD1 CASSPGQGLNTEAFF TGCGCCAGCAGCCCCGGACAGGGATTGAACACTGAAGCTTTCTTT
TRBJ2-3 NA TRBV7-2 NA CASRKHGASDDTQYF TGTGCCAGCAGGAAACACGGGGCTAGCGACGATACGCAGTATTTT
TRBJ1-4 NA TRBV28 TRBD1 CASSSTGATNEKLFF TGTGCCAGCAGTTCTACAGGGGCAACTAATGAAAAACTGTTTTTT
TRBJ2-2 NA TRBV6-5 NA CASRSGGNTGELFF TGTGCCAGCAGGTCTGGAGGGAACACCGGGGAGCTGTTTTTT
TRBJ1-2 NA TRBV19 NA CASRTRGAYGYTF TGTGCCAGTAGGACCCGGGGAGCCTATGGCTACACCTTC
TRBJ2-1 NA TRBV9 TRBD2 CASTGTSGDYNEQFF TGTGCCAGCACGGGGACTAGCGGGGATTACAATGAGCAGTTCTTC
TRBJ2-1 NA TRBV7-2 NA CASRGGYNEQFF TGTGCCAGCAGAGGGGGATACAATGAGCAGTTCTTC
TRBJ2-7 NA TRBV28 TRBD2 CASSDLAGGSEQYF TGTGCCAGCAGTGATCTAGCGGGAGGGTCCGAGCAGTACTTC
TRBJ2-5 NA TRBV5-1 TRBD1 CASSFPGTLWTGLEQETQYF TGCGCCAGCAGCTTCCCCGGAACTCTCTGGACAGGGCTGGAGCAAGAGACCCAGTACTTC
TRBJ2-5 NA TRBV18 TRBD1 CASSPAGGGETQYF TGTGCCAGCTCACCGGCAGGGGGTGGAGAGACCCAGTACTTC
TRBJ2-1 NA TRBV4-2 TRBD2 CASSQSETSAGGNEQFF TGTGCCAGCAGCCAGTCCGAGACTAGCGCCGGGGGCAATGAGCAGTTCTTC
TRBJ2-1 NA TRBV5-4 NA CASSSQRGSREQWNEQFF TGTGCCAGCAGCTCCCAGAGAGGGTCTCGAGAGCAATGGAATGAGCAGTTCTTC
TRBJ1-1 NA TRBV19 NA CASSIGRGSTEAFF TGTGCCAGTAGTATAGGCAGGGGATCCACTGAAGCTTTCTTT
TRBJ1-1 NA TRBV7-9 NA CASSSRGGARTEAFF TGTGCCAGCAGCTCCCGGGGGGGGGCAAGGACTGAAGCTTTCTTT